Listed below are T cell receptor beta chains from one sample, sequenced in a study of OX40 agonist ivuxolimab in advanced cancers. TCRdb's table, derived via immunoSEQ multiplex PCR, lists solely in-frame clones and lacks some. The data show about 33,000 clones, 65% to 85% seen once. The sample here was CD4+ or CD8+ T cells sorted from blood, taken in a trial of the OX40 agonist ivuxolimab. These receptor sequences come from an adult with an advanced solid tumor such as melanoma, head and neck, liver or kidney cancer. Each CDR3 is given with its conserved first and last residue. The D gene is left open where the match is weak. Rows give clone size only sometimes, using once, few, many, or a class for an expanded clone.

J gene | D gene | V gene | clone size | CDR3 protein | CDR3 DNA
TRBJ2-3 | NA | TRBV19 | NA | CASSFWDGGDTQYF | TGTGCCAGTAGTTTTTGGGACGGTGGAGATACGCAGTATTTT
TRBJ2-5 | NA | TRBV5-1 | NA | CASSLYRGSGTQYF | TGCGCCAGCAGCTTGTACCGGGGATCGGGGACCCAGTACTTC
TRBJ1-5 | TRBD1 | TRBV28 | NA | CASSPRQGIQPQHF | TGTGCCAGCAGTCCACGACAGGGCATTCAGCCCCAGCATTTT
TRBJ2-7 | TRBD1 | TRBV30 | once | CAWSVGTGDFTYEQYF | TGTGCCTGGAGTGTGGGGACAGGGGACTTCACCTACGAGCAGTACTTC
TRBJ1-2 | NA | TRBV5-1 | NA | CASSGGYGYTF | TGCGCCAGCAGTGGGGGCTATGGCTACACCTTC
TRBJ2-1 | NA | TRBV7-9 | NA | CASSPWRDEQFF | TGTGCCAGCAGCCCATGGAGGGATGAGCAGTTCTTC
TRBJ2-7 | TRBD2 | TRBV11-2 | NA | CASSRESSGGYEQYF | TGTGCCAGCAGCCGAGAGTCTAGCGGGGGTTACGAGCAGTACTTC
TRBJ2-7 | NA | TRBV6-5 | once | CASSGYRSSYEQYF | TGTGCCAGCAGTGGTTATCGGAGCTCCTACGAGCAGTACTTC
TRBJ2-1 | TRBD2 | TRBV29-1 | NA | CSVEAQTSWSSYNEQFF | TGCAGCGTTGAAGCCCAGACTAGCTGGAGCTCCTACAATGAGCAGTTCTTC
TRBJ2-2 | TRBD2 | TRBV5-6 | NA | CASSLGRDRYTGELFF | TGTGCCAGCAGCTTAGGGAGGGATCGGTACACCGGGGAGCTGTTTTTT
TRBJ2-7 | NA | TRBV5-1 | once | CASSFTGPPYEQYF | TGCGCCAGCAGCTTTACAGGGCCCCCCTACGAGCAGTACTTC
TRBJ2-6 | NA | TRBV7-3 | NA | CASSPVGAPGANVLTF | TGTGCCAGCAGCCCCGTAGGGGCCCCTGGGGCCAACGTCCTGACTTTC
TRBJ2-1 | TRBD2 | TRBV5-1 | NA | CASSPGTRTDEQFF | TGCGCCAGCAGCCCTGGGACTAGAACGGATGAGCAGTTCTTC
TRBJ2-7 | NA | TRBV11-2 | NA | CASRGPYEEQYF | TGTGCCAGCAGGGGTCCCTATGAGGAGCAGTACTTC
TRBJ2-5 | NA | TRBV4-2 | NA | CASSQVDGVQETQYF | TGTGCCAGCAGCCAAGTTGACGGGGTACAAGAGACCCAGTACTTC